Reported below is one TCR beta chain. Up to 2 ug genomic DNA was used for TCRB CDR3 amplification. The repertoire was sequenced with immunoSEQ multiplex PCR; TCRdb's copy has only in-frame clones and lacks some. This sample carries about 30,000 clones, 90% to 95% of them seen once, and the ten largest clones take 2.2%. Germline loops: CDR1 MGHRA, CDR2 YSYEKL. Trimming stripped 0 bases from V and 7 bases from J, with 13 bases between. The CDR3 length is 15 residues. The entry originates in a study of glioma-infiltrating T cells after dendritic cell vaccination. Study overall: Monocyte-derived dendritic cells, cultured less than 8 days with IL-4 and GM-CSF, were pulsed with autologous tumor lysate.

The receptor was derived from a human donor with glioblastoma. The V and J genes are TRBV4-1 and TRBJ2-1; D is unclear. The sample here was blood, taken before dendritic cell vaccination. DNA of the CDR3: TGCGCCAGCAGCCAAGATTTGTTGGTGCGAAATGAGCAGTTCTTC. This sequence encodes CASSQDLLVRNEQFF.